This paragraph covers one T cell receptor (beta chain) sequence. These data originate in a study of blood T cell repertoires in COVID-19. Whole-study context: In each case, the material was cDNA or gDNA derived from T cells, B-cell-depleted T cells, or PBMCs.

Authors' processing steps: Researchers report that nucleated cell counts were estimated from reference gene primer amplification. Assay used: immunoSEQ multiplex PCR; TCRdb lists only in-frame clones, some missing. That table is the source of V, J and clone size, and D and trimming were worked out from the DNA. The data hold roughly 330,000 clones, with 70% to 90% observed a single time. Those enrolled, adults aged 18 to 89 years, came from 24 US areas. Participant reports of clinical history set cohort assignment. The CDR3 is made up of 15 amino acids. V lost 2 bases to trimming and J lost 5 bases, with 10 bases between them. Per the germline V gene, CDR1 is SGHDN and CDR2 is FVKESK.

The clonotype was recovered from a woman younger than 45 who had recovered from COVID-19. The V call is TRBV14, the J call TRBJ1-6; tentatively, D is TRBD1 (6 bases). Sequences were obtained from PBMCs or T cells enriched from blood (not recorded which). CDR3 sequence (DNA): TGTGCCAGCAGCCAAAACAGGGCCGATAATTCACCCCTCCACTTT. Amino acid sequence: CASSQNRADNSPLHF. Drawing the rest from reference TRBV14 and TRBJ1-6, the complete variable domain is EAGVTQFPSHSVIEKGQTVTLRCDPISGHDNLYWYRRVMGKEIKFLLHFVKESKQDESGMPNNRFLAERTGGTYSTLKVQPAELEDSGVYFCASSQNRADNSPLHFGNGTRLTVT.